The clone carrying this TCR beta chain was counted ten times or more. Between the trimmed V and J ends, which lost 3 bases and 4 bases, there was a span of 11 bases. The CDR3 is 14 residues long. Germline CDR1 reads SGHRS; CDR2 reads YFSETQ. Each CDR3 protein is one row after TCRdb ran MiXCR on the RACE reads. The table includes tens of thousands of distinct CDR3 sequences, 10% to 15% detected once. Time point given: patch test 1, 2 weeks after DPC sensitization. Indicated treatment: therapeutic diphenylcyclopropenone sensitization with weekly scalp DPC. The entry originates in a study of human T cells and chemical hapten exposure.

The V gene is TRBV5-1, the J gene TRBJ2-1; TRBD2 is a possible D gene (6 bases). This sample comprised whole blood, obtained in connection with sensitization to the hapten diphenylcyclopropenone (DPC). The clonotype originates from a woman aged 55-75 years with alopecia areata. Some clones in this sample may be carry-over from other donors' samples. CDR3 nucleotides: TGCGCCAGCAGCTGGGGAGGCGAGTACAATGAGCAGTTCTTC. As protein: CASSWGGEYNEQFF.